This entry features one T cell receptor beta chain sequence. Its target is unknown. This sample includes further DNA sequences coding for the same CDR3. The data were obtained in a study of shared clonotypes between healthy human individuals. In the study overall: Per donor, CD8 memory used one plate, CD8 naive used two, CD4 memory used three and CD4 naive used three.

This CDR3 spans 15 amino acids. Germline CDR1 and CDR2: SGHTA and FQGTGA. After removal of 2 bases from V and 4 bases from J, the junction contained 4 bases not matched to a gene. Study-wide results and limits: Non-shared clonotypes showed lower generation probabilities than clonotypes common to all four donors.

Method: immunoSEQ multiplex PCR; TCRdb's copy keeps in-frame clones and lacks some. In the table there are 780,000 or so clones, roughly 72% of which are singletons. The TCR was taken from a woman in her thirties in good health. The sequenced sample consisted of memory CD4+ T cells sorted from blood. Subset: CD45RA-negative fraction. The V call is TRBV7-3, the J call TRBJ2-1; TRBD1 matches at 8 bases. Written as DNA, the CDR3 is TGTGCCAGCAGCTTAGGTCAGGGGGCTTACAATGAGCAGTTCTTC. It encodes CASSLGQGAYNEQFF.